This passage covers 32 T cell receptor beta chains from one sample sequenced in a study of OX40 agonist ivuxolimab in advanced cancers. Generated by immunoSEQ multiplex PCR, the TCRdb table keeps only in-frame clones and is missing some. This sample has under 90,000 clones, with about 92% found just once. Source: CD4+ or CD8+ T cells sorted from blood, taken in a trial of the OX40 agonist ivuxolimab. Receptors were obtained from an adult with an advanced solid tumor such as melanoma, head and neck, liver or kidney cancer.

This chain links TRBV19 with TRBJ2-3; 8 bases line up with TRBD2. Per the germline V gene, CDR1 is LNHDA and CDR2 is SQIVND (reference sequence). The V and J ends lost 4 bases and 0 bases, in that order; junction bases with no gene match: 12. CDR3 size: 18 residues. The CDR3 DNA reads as TGTGCCAGTAGTAAATACCTCCCGGGGGGGTTCAGCACAGATACGCAGTATTTT. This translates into CASSKYLPGGFSTDTQYF. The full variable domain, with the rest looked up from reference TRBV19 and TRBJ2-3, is DGGITQSPKYLFRKEGQNVTLSCEQNLNHDAMYWYRQDPGQGLRLIYYSQIVNDFQKGDIAEGYSVSREKKESFPLTVTSAQKNPTAFYLCASSKYLPGGFSTDTQYFGPGTRLTVL.

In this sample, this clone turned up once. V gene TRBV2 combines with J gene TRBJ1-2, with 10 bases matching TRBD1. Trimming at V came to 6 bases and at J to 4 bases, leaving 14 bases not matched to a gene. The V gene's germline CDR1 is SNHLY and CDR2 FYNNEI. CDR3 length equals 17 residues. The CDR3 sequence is CASRPRGQGILLYGYTF. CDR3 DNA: TGTGCCAGCAGGCCCAGGGGACAGGGGATTCTGCTCTATGGCTACACCTTC. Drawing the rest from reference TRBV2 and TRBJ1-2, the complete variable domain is EPEVTQTPSHQVTQMGQEVILRCVPISNHLYFYWYRQILGQKVEFLVSFYNNEISEKSEIFDDQFSVERPDGSNFTLKIRSTKLEDSAMYFCASRPRGQGILLYGYTFGSGTRLTVV.

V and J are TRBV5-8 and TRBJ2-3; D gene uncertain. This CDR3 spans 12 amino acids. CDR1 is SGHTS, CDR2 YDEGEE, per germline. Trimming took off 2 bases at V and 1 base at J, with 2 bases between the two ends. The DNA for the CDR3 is TGTGCCAGCAGCTTCCGCACAGATACGCAGTATTTT. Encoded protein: CASSFRTDTQYF.

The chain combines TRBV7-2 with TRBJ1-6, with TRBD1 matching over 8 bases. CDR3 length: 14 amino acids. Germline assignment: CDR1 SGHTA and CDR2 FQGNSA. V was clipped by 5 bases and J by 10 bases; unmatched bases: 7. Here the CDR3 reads CASSPGQGSSPLHF. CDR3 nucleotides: TGTGCCAGCAGCCCCGGACAGGGCTCCTCACCCCTCCACTTT.

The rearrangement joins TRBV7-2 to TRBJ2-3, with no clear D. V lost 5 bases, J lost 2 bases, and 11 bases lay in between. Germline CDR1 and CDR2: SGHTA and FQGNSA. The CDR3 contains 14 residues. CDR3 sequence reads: CASSAQTTTDTQYF. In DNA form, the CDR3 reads TGTGCCAGCAGCGCCCAAACCACCACAGATACGCAGTATTTT.

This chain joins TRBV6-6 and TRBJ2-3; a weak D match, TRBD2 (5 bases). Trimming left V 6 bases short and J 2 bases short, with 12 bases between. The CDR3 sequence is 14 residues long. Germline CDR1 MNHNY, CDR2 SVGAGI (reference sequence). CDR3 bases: TGTGCCAGCAGGTCCCTCGGGGACACAGATACGCAGTATTTT. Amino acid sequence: CASRSLGDTDTQYF.

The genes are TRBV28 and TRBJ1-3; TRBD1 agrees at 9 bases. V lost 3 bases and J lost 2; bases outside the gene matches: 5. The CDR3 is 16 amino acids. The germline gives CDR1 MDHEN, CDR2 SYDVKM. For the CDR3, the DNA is TGTGCCAGCAGTTTGGGACAGGGAGTAGCTGGAAACACCATATATTTT. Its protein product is CASSLGQGVAGNTIYF.

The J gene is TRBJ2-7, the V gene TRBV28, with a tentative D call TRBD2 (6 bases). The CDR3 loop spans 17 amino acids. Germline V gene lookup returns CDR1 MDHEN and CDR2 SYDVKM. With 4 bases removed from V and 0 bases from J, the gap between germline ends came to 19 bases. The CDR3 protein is CASSSHVFGGSSYEQYF. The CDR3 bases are TGTGCCAGCAGTTCCCATGTATTTGGGGGGAGCTCCTACGAGCAGTACTTC.

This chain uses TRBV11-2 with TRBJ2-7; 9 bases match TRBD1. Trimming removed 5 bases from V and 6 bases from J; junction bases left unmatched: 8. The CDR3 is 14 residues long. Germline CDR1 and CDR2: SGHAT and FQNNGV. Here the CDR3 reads CASSPYRGPGEQYF. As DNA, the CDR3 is TGTGCCAGCAGCCCATACAGGGGGCCAGGCGAGCAGTACTTC.

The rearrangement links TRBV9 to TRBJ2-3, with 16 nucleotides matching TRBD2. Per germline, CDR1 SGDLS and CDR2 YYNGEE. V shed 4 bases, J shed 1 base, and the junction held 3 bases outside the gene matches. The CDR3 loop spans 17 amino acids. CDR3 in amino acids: CASSKGTSGGGTDTQYF. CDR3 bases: TGTGCCAGCAGCAAAGGGACTAGCGGGGGGGGCACAGATACGCAGTATTTT. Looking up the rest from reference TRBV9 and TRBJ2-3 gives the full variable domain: DSGVTQTPKHLITATGQRVTLRCSPRSGDLSVYWYQQSLDQGLQFLIQYYNGEERAKGNILERFSAQQFPDLHSELNLSSLELGDSALYFCASSKGTSGGGTDTQYFGPGTRLTVL.

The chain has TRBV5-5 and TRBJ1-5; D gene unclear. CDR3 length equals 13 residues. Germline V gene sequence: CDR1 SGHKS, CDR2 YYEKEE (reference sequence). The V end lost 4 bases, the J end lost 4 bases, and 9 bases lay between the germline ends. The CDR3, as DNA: TGTGCCAGCAGCCGCCAAGCGAATCAGCCCCAGCATTTT. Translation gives CASSRQANQPQHF.

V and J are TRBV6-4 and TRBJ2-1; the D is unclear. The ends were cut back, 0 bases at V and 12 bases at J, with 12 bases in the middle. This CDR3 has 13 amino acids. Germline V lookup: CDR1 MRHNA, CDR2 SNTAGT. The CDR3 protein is CASSDSNLGWQFF. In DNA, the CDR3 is TGTGCCAGCAGTGACTCGAATCTAGGGTGGCAGTTCTTC.

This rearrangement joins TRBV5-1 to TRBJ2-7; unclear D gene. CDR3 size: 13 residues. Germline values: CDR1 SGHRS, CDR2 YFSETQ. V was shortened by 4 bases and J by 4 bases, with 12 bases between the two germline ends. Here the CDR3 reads CASSLGSEYEQYF. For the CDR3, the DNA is TGCGCCAGCAGCCTTGGGTCGGAATACGAGCAGTACTTC.

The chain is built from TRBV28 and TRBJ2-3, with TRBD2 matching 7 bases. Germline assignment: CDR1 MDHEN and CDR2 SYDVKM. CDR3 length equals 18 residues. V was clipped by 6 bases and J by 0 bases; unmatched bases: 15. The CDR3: CASRISDQRGTSTDTQYF. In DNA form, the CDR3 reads TGTGCCAGCAGGATTTCCGACCAGCGGGGAACTAGCACAGATACGCAGTATTTT. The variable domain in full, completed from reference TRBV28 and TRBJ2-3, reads DVKVTQSSRYLVKRTGEKVFLECVQDMDHENMFWYRQDPGLGLRLIYFSYDVKMKEKGDIPEGYSVSREKKERFSLILESASTNQTSMYLCASRISDQRGTSTDTQYFGPGTRLTVL.

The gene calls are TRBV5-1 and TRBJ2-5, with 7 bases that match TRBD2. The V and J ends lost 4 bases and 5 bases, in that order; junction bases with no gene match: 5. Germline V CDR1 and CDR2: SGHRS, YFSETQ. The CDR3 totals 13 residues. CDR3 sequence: CASSVGGAETQYF. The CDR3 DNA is TGCGCCAGCAGCGTGGGAGGGGCGGAGACCCAGTACTTC.

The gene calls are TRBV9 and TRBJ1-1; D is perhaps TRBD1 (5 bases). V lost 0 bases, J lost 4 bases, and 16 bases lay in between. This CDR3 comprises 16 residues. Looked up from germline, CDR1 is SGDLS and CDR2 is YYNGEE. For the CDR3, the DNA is TGTGCCAGCAGCGTAGTTTCAGGGAGCGTCGGCACTGAAGCTTTCTTT. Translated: CASSVVSGSVGTEAFF.

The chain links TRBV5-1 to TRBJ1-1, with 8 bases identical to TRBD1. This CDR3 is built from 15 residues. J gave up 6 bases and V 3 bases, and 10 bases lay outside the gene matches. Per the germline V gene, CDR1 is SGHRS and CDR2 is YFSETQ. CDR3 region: CASSSDPGGWAEAFF. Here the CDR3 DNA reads TGCGCCAGCAGCTCGGACCCAGGGGGCTGGGCTGAAGCTTTCTTT.

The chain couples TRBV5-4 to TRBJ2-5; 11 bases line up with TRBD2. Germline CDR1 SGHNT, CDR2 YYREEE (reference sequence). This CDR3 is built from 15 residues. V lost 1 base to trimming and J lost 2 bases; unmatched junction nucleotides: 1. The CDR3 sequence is CASSLTSGGQETQYF. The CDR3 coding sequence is TGTGCCAGCAGCTTGACTAGCGGGGGACAAGAGACCCAGTACTTC.

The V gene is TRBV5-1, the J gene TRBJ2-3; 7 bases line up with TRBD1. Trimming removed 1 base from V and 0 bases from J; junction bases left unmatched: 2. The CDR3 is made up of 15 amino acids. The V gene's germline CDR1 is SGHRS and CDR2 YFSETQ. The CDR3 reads CASSLTTGSTDTQYF. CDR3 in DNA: TGCGCCAGCAGCTTGACGACAGGGAGCACAGATACGCAGTATTTT.

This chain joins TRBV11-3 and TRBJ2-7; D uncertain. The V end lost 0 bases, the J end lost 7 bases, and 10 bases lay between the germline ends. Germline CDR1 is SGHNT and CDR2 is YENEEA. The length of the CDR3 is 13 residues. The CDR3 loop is CASSLDSWGEQYF. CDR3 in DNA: TGTGCCAGCAGCTTAGACAGCTGGGGTGAGCAGTACTTC.

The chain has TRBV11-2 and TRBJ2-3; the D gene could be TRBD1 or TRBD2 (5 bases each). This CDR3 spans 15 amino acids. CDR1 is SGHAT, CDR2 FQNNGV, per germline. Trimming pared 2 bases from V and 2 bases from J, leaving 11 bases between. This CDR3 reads CASSLLSGPTDTQYF. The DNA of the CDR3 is TGTGCCAGCAGCTTACTCTCGGGACCCACAGATACGCAGTATTTT.

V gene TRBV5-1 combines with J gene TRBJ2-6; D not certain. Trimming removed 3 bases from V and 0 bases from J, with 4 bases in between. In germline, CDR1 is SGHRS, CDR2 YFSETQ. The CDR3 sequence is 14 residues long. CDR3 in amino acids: CASSYRSGANVLTF. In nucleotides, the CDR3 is TGCGCCAGCAGCTACCGCTCTGGGGCCAACGTCCTGACTTTC.

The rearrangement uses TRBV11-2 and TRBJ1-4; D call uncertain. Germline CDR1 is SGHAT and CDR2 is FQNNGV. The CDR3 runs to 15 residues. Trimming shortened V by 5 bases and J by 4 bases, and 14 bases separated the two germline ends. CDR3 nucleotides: TGTGCCAGCAGCCTATTCGACAACCATAATGAAAAACTGTTTTTT. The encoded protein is CASSLFDNHNEKLFF.

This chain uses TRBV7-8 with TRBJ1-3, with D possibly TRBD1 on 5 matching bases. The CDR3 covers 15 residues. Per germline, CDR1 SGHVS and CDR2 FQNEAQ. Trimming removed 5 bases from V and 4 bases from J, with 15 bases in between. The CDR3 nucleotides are TGTGCCAGCAGCACCGAAGGGGCGGGCGGAAACACCATATATTTT. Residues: CASSTEGAGGNTIYF.

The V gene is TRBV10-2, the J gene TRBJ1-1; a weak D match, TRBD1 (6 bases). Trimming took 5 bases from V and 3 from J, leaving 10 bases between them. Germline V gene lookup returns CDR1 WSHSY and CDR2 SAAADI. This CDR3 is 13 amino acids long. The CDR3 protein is CASSRDTYTEAFF. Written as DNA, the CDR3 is TGCGCCAGCAGTCGGGACACCTACACTGAAGCTTTCTTT.

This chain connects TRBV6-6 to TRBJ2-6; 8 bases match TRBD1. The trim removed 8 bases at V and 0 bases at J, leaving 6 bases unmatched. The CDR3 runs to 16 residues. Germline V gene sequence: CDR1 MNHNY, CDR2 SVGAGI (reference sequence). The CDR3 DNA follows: TGTGCCAGCTTCGAAACAGGGGGCTCTGGGGCCAACGTCCTGACTTTC. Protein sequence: CASFETGGSGANVLTF.

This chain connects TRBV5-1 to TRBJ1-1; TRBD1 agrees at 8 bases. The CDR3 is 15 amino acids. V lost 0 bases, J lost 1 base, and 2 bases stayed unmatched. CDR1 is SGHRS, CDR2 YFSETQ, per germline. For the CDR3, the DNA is TGCGCCAGCAGCTTGGCTGGGACAGGGAACACTGAAGCTTTCTTT. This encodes CASSLAGTGNTEAFF.

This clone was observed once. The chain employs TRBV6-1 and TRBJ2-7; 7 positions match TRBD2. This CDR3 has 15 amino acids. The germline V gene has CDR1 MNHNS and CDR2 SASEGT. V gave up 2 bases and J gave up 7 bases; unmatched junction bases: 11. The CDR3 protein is CASSERGERSGEQYF. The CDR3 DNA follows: TGTGCCAGCAGTGAACGGGGGGAAAGGTCGGGGGAGCAGTACTTC.

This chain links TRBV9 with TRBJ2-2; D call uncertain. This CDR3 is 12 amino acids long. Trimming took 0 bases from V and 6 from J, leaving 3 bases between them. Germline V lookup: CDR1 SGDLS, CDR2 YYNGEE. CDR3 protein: CASSVEAGELFF. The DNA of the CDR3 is TGTGCCAGCAGCGTAGAAGCCGGGGAGCTGTTTTTT.

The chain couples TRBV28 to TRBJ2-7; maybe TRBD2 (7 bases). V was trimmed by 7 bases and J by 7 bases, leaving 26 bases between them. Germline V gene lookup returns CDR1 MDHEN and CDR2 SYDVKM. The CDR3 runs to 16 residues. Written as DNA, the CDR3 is TGTGCCAGCACCCTCGCGGGGGCCCCTATTGCTGGGGAGCAGTACTTC. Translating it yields CASTLAGAPIAGEQYF.

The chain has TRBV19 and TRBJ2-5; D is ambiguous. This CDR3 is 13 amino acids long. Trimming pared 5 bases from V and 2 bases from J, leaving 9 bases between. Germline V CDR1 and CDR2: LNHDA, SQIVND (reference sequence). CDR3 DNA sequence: TGTGCCAGTAGTTTCCGGCGACAAGAGACCCAGTACTTC. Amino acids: CASSFRRQETQYF.

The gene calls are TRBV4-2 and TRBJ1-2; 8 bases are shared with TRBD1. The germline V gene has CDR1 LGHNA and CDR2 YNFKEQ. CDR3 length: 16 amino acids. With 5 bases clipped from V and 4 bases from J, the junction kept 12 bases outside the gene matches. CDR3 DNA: TGTGCCAGCAGCTTCGACAGGGGATCTTCGATCTATGGCTACACCTTC. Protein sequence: CASSFDRGSSIYGYTF.